A single sample is the source of the 9 T cell receptor beta chains below, sequenced in a study of blood T cell repertoires in COVID-19. TCRdb keeps only in-frame clones here, not all; method: immunoSEQ multiplex PCR. The data hold about 280,000 clones, with 70% to 90% observed a single time. The source material was PBMCs or T cells enriched from blood (not recorded which). These receptors were collected from a woman aged 25 to 45 who had recovered from COVID-19.

The chain links TRBV11-2 to TRBJ2-1; possibly TRBD2 for D (5 bases). This CDR3 has 14 amino acids. V lost 1 base and J 9 bases, leaving 13 bases between the germline ends. The germline V gene encodes CDR1 SGHAT and CDR2 FQNNGV. The CDR3 coding sequence is TGTGCCAGCAGCTTAGTGTCTCGGGCGGGTGAGCAGTTCTTC. Its protein product is CASSLVSRAGEQFF.

The V gene is TRBV24-1, the J gene TRBJ2-1; D call uncertain. The germline V gene has CDR1 KGHDR and CDR2 SFDVKD. The V end was cut by 4 bases, the J end by 4 bases, with 19 bases between. CDR3 size: 17 residues. The CDR3 here is CATSEKTQRKPYNEQFF. The CDR3 DNA is TGTGCCACCAGTGAAAAGACACAGAGAAAGCCATACAATGAGCAGTTCTTC.

V is TRBV9 and J is TRBJ2-5, with D maybe TRBD2 (6 bases). The germline V gene encodes CDR1 SGDLS and CDR2 YYNGEE. The length of the CDR3 is 13 residues. The ends were cut back, 2 bases at V and 5 bases at J, with 10 bases in the middle. The chain's CDR3 is CASSVGTFETQYF. CDR3 sequence (DNA): TGTGCCAGCAGCGTCGGGACTTTTGAGACCCAGTACTTC. Using reference TRBV9 and TRBJ2-5 for the parts outside the CDR3, the full variable domain is DSGVTQTPKHLITATGQRVTLRCSPRSGDLSVYWYQQSLDQGLQFLIQYYNGEERAKGNILERFSAQQFPDLHSELNLSSLELGDSALYFCASSVGTFETQYFGPGTRLLVL.

The J gene is TRBJ1-4, the V gene TRBV7-3; 7 nucleotides agree with TRBD1. Per the germline V gene, CDR1 is SGHTA and CDR2 is FQGTGA. V lost 5 bases and J lost 6; bases outside the gene matches: 6. This CDR3 comprises 14 residues. Here the CDR3 reads CASSRQGDHEKLFF. The CDR3 DNA follows: TGTGCCAGCAGCCGACAGGGTGATCATGAAAAACTGTTTTTT.

The gene calls are TRBV27 and TRBJ2-2, with D hard to call. V lost 2 bases and J lost 7, with 20 bases in between. Germline CDR1 MNHEY, CDR2 SMNVEV (reference sequence). The CDR3 is made up of 17 amino acids. This chain's CDR3 is CASSLLPWAAQRGELFF. In nucleotides, the CDR3 is TGTGCCAGCAGTTTACTACCCTGGGCAGCCCAACGCGGGGAGCTGTTTTTT.

The chain has TRBV19 and TRBJ1-2, with D uncertain. Trimming took 3 bases from V and 3 from J, leaving 11 bases between them. The CDR3 loop spans 14 amino acids. The germline gives CDR1 LNHDA, CDR2 SQIVND (reference sequence). Here the CDR3 DNA reads TGTGCCAGTAGTATTACGGAGACCCACTATGGCTACACCTTC. Residues: CASSITETHYGYTF.

J is TRBJ2-3 and V is TRBV7-3, with D uncertain. The V end lost 0 bases, the J end lost 0 bases, and 7 bases lay between the germline ends. The CDR3 totals 15 residues. Germline V lookup: CDR1 SGHTA, CDR2 FQGTGA. CDR3 DNA sequence: TGTGCCAGCAGCTTAACATCCTCTAGCACAGATACGCAGTATTTT. This codes for CASSLTSSSTDTQYF.

This chain uses TRBV7-9 with TRBJ1-2; D might be TRBD1 (6 bases). Germline CDR1 is SEHNR and CDR2 is FQNEAQ (reference sequence). This CDR3 is built from 13 residues. Trimming stripped 1 base from V and 8 bases from J, with 11 bases between. The CDR3 is CASSLEQGRGYTF. The CDR3, as DNA: TGTGCCAGCAGCTTAGAACAGGGTAGAGGCTACACCTTC.

The V call is TRBV7-2, the J call TRBJ1-1; D is possibly TRBD1 (5 bases). The length of the CDR3 is 17 residues. With 6 bases removed from V and 5 bases from J, the gap between germline ends came to 25 bases. Germline V gives CDR1 SGHTA, CDR2 FQGNSA. The CDR3 DNA sequence: TGTGCCAGCAGGTCAGGGTATCGTAATTACGGGTTTACTGAAGCTTTCTTT. Translation: CASRSGYRNYGFTEAFF.